One sample yielded the 20 T cell receptor beta chains listed below, sequenced in a study of T cell repertoires in cytomegalovirus infection. TCRdb recomputed calls from the reads with MiXCR, one row per CDR3 protein. The sample yields about 250,000 distinct CDR3 sequences, around 6.4% seen once. The material sequenced was PBMCs. These TCRs come from a human donor in good health (CMV status not recorded). Some clones in this sample may be carry-over from other donors' samples.

V and J are TRBV7-3 and TRBJ2-6; D not resolved. The CDR3 runs 17 residues. Germline CDR1 is SGHTA and CDR2 is FQGTGA. Trimming shortened V by 5 bases and J by 0 bases, and 14 bases separated the two germline ends. In DNA, the CDR3 is TGTGCCAGCAGCCAAGGGCACGTGCTCTCTGGGGCCAACGTCCTGACTTTC. This encodes CASSQGHVLSGANVLTF.

V and J are TRBV20-1 and TRBJ1-1, with 9 positions matching TRBD1. CDR3 length equals 14 residues. CDR1 DFQATT and CDR2 SNEGSKA come from the germline V gene (reference sequence). Trimming at V came to 6 bases and at J to 9 bases, leaving 14 bases not matched to a gene. The CDR3 DNA sequence: TGCAGTGCCAGTTTGGGACAGGGAATACTTAAAGCTTTCTTT. It encodes CSASLGQGILKAFF.

In its sample, this clonotype was seen a few times. The chain couples TRBV4-3 to TRBJ2-7; 7 nucleotides match TRBD1. V shed 0 bases and J 3 bases; nucleotides not matched to a gene: 14. The CDR3 totals 18 residues. Germline-derived CDR1 and CDR2 are LGHNA and YSLEER. The CDR3 region is CASSQDVGQTGLIYEQYF. Here the CDR3 DNA reads TGCGCCAGCAGCCAAGATGTAGGGCAGACAGGGCTGATCTACGAGCAGTACTTC.

This clonotype was counted many times. V usage is TRBV6-2 or TRBV6-3 and J usage is TRBJ2-1, with TRBD1 matching 7 bases. The junction had 5 bases not matched to a gene; V was cut back by 6 bases and J by 6 bases. This CDR3 is 13 amino acids long. Germline loops: CDR1 MNHEY, CDR2 SVGEGT. Written as DNA, the CDR3 is TGTGCCAGCAGAAAGACAGGGCCCAATGAGCAGTTCTTC. Translated: CASRKTGPNEQFF.

This clonotype was seen many times. The chain has TRBV29-1 and TRBJ2-5; D unresolved. The germline V and J ends were trimmed by 7 bases and 7 bases, with 16 bases remaining between them. This CDR3 comprises 12 residues. In germline, CDR1 is SQVTM, CDR2 ANQGSEA. The chain's CDR3 is CSARSALGTQYF. Written as DNA, the CDR3 is TGCAGCGCGCGTTCGGCTCTAGGGACCCAGTACTTC.

In this sample, this clonotype turned up many times. CDR3 amino acids: CSVQPDFAETQYF. CDR3 coding DNA: TGCAGCGTTCAACCGGATTTTGCGGAGACCCAGTACTTC. The gene calls are TRBV29-1 and TRBJ2-5; D gene unclear. The germline V gene has CDR1 SQVTM and CDR2 ANQGSEA. CDR3 length equals 13 residues. V was cut by 5 bases and J by 5 bases, with 15 bases left in between.

In this sample, this clonotype turned up many times. The chain employs TRBV7-8 and TRBJ2-2, with D maybe TRBD2 (7 bases). V was shortened by 2 bases and J by 4 bases, with 14 bases between the two germline ends. The CDR3 is 16 amino acids. CDR1 SGHVS and CDR2 FQNEAQ come from the germline V gene. DNA of the CDR3: TGTGCCAGCAGCTTAATCTCGCGGGGGCTCACCGGGGAGCTGTTTTTT. Translating gives CASSLISRGLTGELFF.

This clonotype was counted between two and nine times. The chain combines TRBV4-2 with TRBJ2-7, with D unresolved. Germline loops: CDR1 LGHNA, CDR2 YNFKEQ. With 0 bases removed from V and 10 bases from J, the gap between germline ends came to 7 bases. There are 11 residues in the CDR3. The DNA of the CDR3 is TGTGCCAGCAGCCAAGACGGCGAACAGTACTTC. The encoded protein is CASSQDGEQYF.

At least ten counts were recorded for this clonotype. The rearrangement uses TRBV7-2 and TRBJ1-6; D not resolved. The CDR3 consists of 13 residues. The germline CDR1 and CDR2 sequences are SGHTA and FQGNSA. V shed 5 bases and J shed 10 bases, with 12 bases lying between them. CDR3 loop: CASSPRRLSPLHF. The CDR3 nucleotides are TGTGCCAGCAGCCCCCGACGACTCTCACCCCTCCACTTT.

This clonotype was found many times. The chain carries TRBV7-2 and TRBJ2-3, with D possibly TRBD2 on 6 matching bases. Germline CDR1 and CDR2: SGHTA and FQGNSA. This CDR3 spans 16 amino acids. The V and J ends lost 1 base and 5 bases respectively, with 16 bases between them. CDR3 bases: TGTGCCAGCAGCTTAGTCCCCGGGGGTACCCAAGATACGCAGTATTTT. This encodes CASSLVPGGTQDTQYF.

There are many counts of this clonotype. For the CDR3, the DNA is TGTGCCAGCAGCTTGGGTGCACGGACAGACTACGAGCAGTACTTC. Translating it yields CASSLGARTDYEQYF. The genes are TRBV5-6 and TRBJ2-7; tentatively, D is TRBD1 (6 bases). CDR1 SGHDT and CDR2 YYEEEE come from the germline V gene. V was shortened by 0 bases and J by 3 bases, with 13 bases between the two germline ends. This CDR3 spans 15 amino acids.

The chain links TRBV28 to TRBJ2-7; 10 bases are shared with TRBD1. V lost 2 bases, J lost 4 bases, and 5 bases stayed unmatched. Per germline, CDR1 MDHEN and CDR2 SYDVKM. The CDR3 consists of 15 residues. The CDR3 protein is CASSLAGQGGYEQYF. In DNA form, the CDR3 reads TGTGCCAGCAGTTTAGCCGGACAGGGGGGGTACGAGCAGTACTTC.

This clonotype was observed many times. The V and J genes are TRBV7-2 and TRBJ1-1, with D unresolved. Trimming took off 5 bases at V and 11 bases at J, with 12 bases between the two ends. This CDR3 has 11 residues. Germline CDR1 SGHTA, CDR2 FQGNSA. The DNA for the CDR3 is TGTGCCAGCAGCCACGACCTACGCGCTTTCTTT. It yields the protein CASSHDLRAFF.

This clonotype has at least ten counts. J is TRBJ1-5 and V is TRBV11-2, with TRBD1 matching 11 bases. From germline, CDR1 is SGHAT and CDR2 FQNNGV. V shed 1 base, J shed 1 base, and the junction held 3 bases outside the gene matches. The CDR3 length is 17 residues. The CDR3 DNA reads TGTGCCAGCAGCTTAGGGGGGGACAGGGGGAGCAATCAGCCCCAGCATTTT. It translates to CASSLGGDRGSNQPQHF.

The table lists this clonotype with a few counts. The chain employs TRBV7-2 and TRBJ2-7, with 9 bases lining up with TRBD2. The germline gives CDR1 SGHTA, CDR2 FQGNSA. Unmatched junction bases numbered 12, after V lost 1 base and J lost 2 bases. CDR3 length: 18 residues. CDR3 in amino acids: CASSLVPHSSGGTYEQYF. In DNA form, the CDR3 reads TGTGCCAGCAGCTTAGTACCGCATTCCAGCGGGGGGACCTACGAGCAGTACTTC.

This clonotype was recorded many times. V gene TRBV27 combines with J gene TRBJ1-5; no definite D call. The germline V gene encodes CDR1 MNHEY and CDR2 SMNVEV (reference sequence). Trimming removed 6 bases from V and 4 bases from J, with 16 bases in between. This CDR3 contains 15 residues. Here the CDR3 DNA reads TGTGCCAGCAGGTCCCGCGGGGTTGGTAATCAGCCCCAGCATTTT. As protein: CASRSRGVGNQPQHF.

Ten or more counts support this clonotype. The chain couples TRBV7-9 to TRBJ1-2; no firm D call. In germline, CDR1 is SEHNR, CDR2 FQNEAQ (reference sequence). V lost 1 base and J lost 7, with 13 bases in between. The CDR3 length is 14 residues. CDR3 amino acids: CASSLDMAVGGYTF. CDR3 DNA sequence: TGTGCCAGCAGCTTAGATATGGCTGTCGGTGGCTACACCTTC.

At least ten counts were recorded for this clonotype. The CDR3 DNA follows: TGCAGTGCTAGGGGCGGACAGGGTAGTCAGCCCCAGCATTTT. Its protein product is CSARGGQGSQPQHF. The rearrangement joins TRBV20-1 to TRBJ1-5, with TRBD1 matching over 8 bases. The CDR3 extends over 14 amino acids. Germline V lookup: CDR1 DFQATT, CDR2 SNEGSKA (reference sequence). Trimming took 3 bases from V and 6 from J; bases not matched to a gene: 7.

This clonotype was recorded many times. The CDR3, as DNA: TGTGCCAGCAGTCCCTTCCGCGGTGGCACTGAAGCTTTCTTT. It is translated as CASSPFRGGTEAFF. The chain carries TRBV7-8 and TRBJ1-1; D is unresolved. Germline V gene data show CDR1 as SGHVS and CDR2 as FQNEAQ. This CDR3 region has 14 residues. Between the trimmed V and J ends, which lost 6 bases and 4 bases, there was a span of 15 bases.

This clonotype was seen ten or more times. The chain has TRBV7-8 and TRBJ2-3, with 9 nucleotides matching TRBD2. V was pared by 2 bases and J by 5 bases, with 5 bases of the junction left unmatched. There are 15 residues in the CDR3. CDR1 and CDR2 (germline): SGHVS, FQNEAQ. The CDR3 nucleotides are TGTGCCAGCAGCTTAAAAGCGGGGGGAGAAGATACGCAGTATTTT. This gives the protein CASSLKAGGEDTQYF.